This T cell receptor beta chain was identified during a study of blood T cell repertoires in COVID-19 (dated by TCRdb to the early 2020s). The study in broad terms: The collaborator samples originated in the United States, Italy and Spain and spanned the acute and convalescent phases of COVID-19. The prospective study material was composed of cDNA or gDNA derived from T cells, B-cell-depleted T cells, or PBMCs. Deeply sampled blood TCRbeta repertoires from subjects exposed to, actively infected with, or recovered from COVID-19 were included in the dataset. The repertoires were released in a freely available public database intended as a resource for research on the immune response to SARS-CoV-2. Samples were obtained from the ongoing ImmuneRACE study (first 160 participants) and from about 1,300 subjects provided by 6 global collaborators. Sample metadata almost always included a de-identified subject ID, COVID-19 status, age in years and sex. Where available, HLA class I and class II types were obtained from metadata supplied by the sample provider rather than from assay-based typing. General study outcomes and caveats: Clinical and demographic metadata were provided uncurated, with the amount varying by source and participant.

CDR1 KGHSH and CDR2 LQKENI are derived from the germline V gene. The CDR3 has 16 amino acids, counting the end cysteine and phenylalanine. The only DNA kept is the CDR3, 48 bases in frame from the first base. V was cut back by 2 bases and J by 0 bases, leaving a gap of 11 bases between them. Concerning this clone: The antigen this receptor binds is unknown. Per-base qualities were not stored, and no clone one base away is much larger.

The immunoSEQ Assay, a bias-controlled multiplex PCR, was used to amplify TCRbeta CDR3 regions from genomic DNA. Processing in the source paper ran as follows. Within the assay, amplification of reference gene primers was used to estimate how many nucleated cells each sample contained. To quantify the absolute abundance of each unique TCRbeta CDR3 rearrangement, sequence reads were collapsed and filtered. For each sample, productive Simpson clonality was calculated as the square root of Simpson's diversity index across productive rearrangements. The immuneACCESS repertoire file appears here via TCRdb, limited to in-frame rearrangements. These files lack a portion of the clones; in checked studies, under half of the deficit traces to unresolved V genes, and the cause of the others is not known. Clone size and V and J calls were adopted from that table, with D and trimming inferred from the DNA. The sample table lists about 210,000 clones, approximately 90% of them with a count of one. The top ten clonotypes cover 10% of the sample.

Enrolling through a virtual design, the prospective study's participants ranged in age from about 18 to 100 years and lived across 20 to 30 United States geographic areas. To assign participants to cohorts, the prospective study relied on clinical history that participants themselves reported in a screening survey and a study questionnaire. In the prospective study, mobile phlebotomists collected whole blood, serum and a nasopharyngeal or oropharyngeal swab from each participant. Over an approximately 2-month period, participants in the prospective study had the option of providing additional blood draws and questionnaires. Blood samples from the prospective study were shipped frozen or at room temperature prior to DNA extraction.

The receptor was derived from a man aged 18 to 35 with acute COVID-19. The sequencing input was PBMCs or T cells enriched from blood (not recorded which). In this chain, TRBV18 is recombined with TRBJ1-3; possibly the D gene is TRBD1, per 5 matching bases. The DNA reads as follows: TGTGCCAGCTCACCATGGGACTCCCACTCTGGAAACACCATATATTTT. It translates as CASSPWDSHSGNTIYF.